This T cell receptor (beta chain) was recovered during a study of T cell responses to AZD1222 COVID-19 vaccine. The CDR3 spans 14 residues. V lost 5 bases, J lost 5 bases, and 6 bases stayed unmatched. CDR1 is MDHEN, CDR2 SYDVKM, per germline. Only in-frame clones appear in the TCRdb table, and some are missing; sequencing was by immunoSEQ multiplex PCR. The sample contains approximately 150,000 clones, 90% of which appear only once. This TCR was recovered from an adult who received the AZD1222 COVID-19 vaccine. The rearrangement links TRBV28 to TRBJ2-5; TRBD1 aligns across 9 bases. The material sequenced was peripheral blood, taken 28 days after the second AZD1222 dose. CDR3 residues: CASSPLTGGETQYF. Here the CDR3 DNA reads TGTGCCAGCAGTCCCTTGACAGGGGGGGAGACCCAGTACTTC.